The present T cell receptor (beta chain) was sequenced within a study of OX40 agonist ivuxolimab in advanced cancers. This clone was seen only a few times. The table came from immunoSEQ multiplex PCR; TCRdb's copy has only in-frame clones and leaves some out. The data contain over 30,000 clones, 82% of them seen just once; the ten biggest clones take up under 2%. The V gene's germline CDR1 is SGHNT and CDR2 YYREEE (reference sequence). Trimming stripped 0 bases from V and 3 bases from J, with 7 bases between. This CDR3 has 13 amino acids. The chain recombines TRBV5-4 with TRBJ2-7; possibly TRBD1 for D (6 bases). The source of this sequence is an adult with an advanced solid tumor such as melanoma, head and neck, liver or kidney cancer. Sequences were derived from CD4+ or CD8+ T cells sorted from blood, sampled in a trial of the OX40 agonist ivuxolimab. CDR3 region: CASSLAQGYEQYF. CDR3 DNA sequence: TGTGCCAGCAGCTTGGCACAGGGCTACGAGCAGTACTTC. Combining the CDR3 with reference TRBV5-4 and TRBJ2-7 gives the whole variable domain ETGVTQSPTHLIKTRGQQVTLRCSSQSGHNTVSWYQQALGQGPQFIFQYYREEENGRGNFPPRFSGLQFPNYSSELNVNALELDDSALYLCASSLAQGYEQYFGPGTRLTVT.